A selection of T cell receptor beta chains follows, all from one sample in a study of cytomegalovirus exposure and HLA in healthy donors. Sequencing used immunoSEQ multiplex PCR; TCRdb keeps in-frame clones, though not all of them. The table records about 130,000 clones, 81% of them present only once. Sample: PBMCs. The receptors shown here come from a young man in good health and CMV-seronegative. Each CDR3 is given with its conserved first and last residue. D genes are given only for firm matches. Clone size is shown for a subset of rows, as once, few, many or a class of expanded clone.

d_call: TRBD2
j_call: TRBJ2-5
v_call: TRBV29-1
clone_size: -
cdr3_aa: CSVALAGGVQETQYF
cdr3_nt: TGCAGCGTTGCTCTAGCGGGGGGAGTGCAAGAGACCCAGTACTTC

d_call: -
j_call: TRBJ1-1
v_call: TRBV19
clone_size: few
cdr3_aa: CASRGGSGTEAFF
cdr3_nt: TGTGCCAGTAGAGGGGGATCGGGCACTGAAGCTTTCTTT

d_call: TRBD1
j_call: TRBJ1-2
v_call: TRBV4-3
clone_size: -
cdr3_aa: CASSQDDRVIYGYTF
cdr3_nt: TGCGCCAGCAGCCAAGACGACAGGGTAATCTATGGCTACACCTTC

d_call: TRBD1
j_call: TRBJ1-6
v_call: TRBV10-3
clone_size: -
cdr3_aa: CAISEAPGTGLYNSPLHF
cdr3_nt: TGTGCCATCAGTGAGGCCCCCGGGACAGGGCTTTATAATTCACCCCTCCACTTT

d_call: TRBD1
j_call: TRBJ2-7
v_call: TRBV19
clone_size: -
cdr3_aa: CATNEQGRAYEQYF
cdr3_nt: TGTGCCACGAACGAACAGGGGCGAGCCTACGAGCAGTACTTC

d_call: TRBD2
j_call: TRBJ2-1
v_call: TRBV4-1
clone_size: -
cdr3_aa: CASSPTSLSGVTPWQFF
cdr3_nt: TGCGCCAGCAGCCCGACTAGCCTTAGCGGTGTGACCCCGTGGCAGTTCTTC

d_call: TRBD2
j_call: TRBJ2-3
v_call: TRBV4-3
clone_size: -
cdr3_aa: CASSLAGTSTDTQYF
cdr3_nt: TGCGCCAGCAGTTTAGCGGGGACTAGCACAGATACGCAGTATTTT

d_call: TRBD2
j_call: TRBJ2-7
v_call: TRBV15
clone_size: -
cdr3_aa: CATSGYLAGGGYEQYF
cdr3_nt: TGTGCCACCAGCGGCTATCTAGCGGGGGGGGGCTACGAGCAGTACTTC

d_call: TRBD1
j_call: TRBJ2-7
v_call: TRBV18
clone_size: -
cdr3_aa: CASSPPSGGPDPPYEQYF
cdr3_nt: TGTGCCAGCTCACCACCATCAGGGGGCCCTGACCCCCCCTACGAGCAGTACTTC

d_call: -
j_call: TRBJ1-2
v_call: TRBV5-4
clone_size: once
cdr3_aa: CASSLQDGQLGYTF
cdr3_nt: TGTGCCAGCAGCTTGCAAGATGGACAGCTTGGCTACACCTTC

d_call: -
j_call: TRBJ2-7
v_call: TRBV27
clone_size: -
cdr3_aa: CASIQQGTNEQYF
cdr3_nt: TGTGCCAGTATCCAACAGGGAACTAACGAGCAGTACTTC

d_call: -
j_call: TRBJ2-1
v_call: TRBV12-5
clone_size: few
cdr3_aa: CASGPPLAWGDNEQFF
cdr3_nt: TGTGCTAGTGGTCCCCCTTTGGCCTGGGGGGACAATGAGCAGTTCTTC

d_call: -
j_call: TRBJ2-3
v_call: TRBV2
clone_size: -
cdr3_aa: CASSLKDSLDTQYF
cdr3_nt: TGTGCCAGCAGTCTTAAAGACAGCCTGGATACGCAGTATTTT

d_call: -
j_call: TRBJ1-2
v_call: TRBV19
clone_size: -
cdr3_aa: CASSIVSPGSHGYTF
cdr3_nt: TGTGCCAGTAGTATAGTCAGTCCAGGGTCGCATGGCTACACCTTC

d_call: -
j_call: TRBJ2-1
v_call: TRBV10-1
clone_size: -
cdr3_aa: CASSEGRDYNEQFF
cdr3_nt: TGCGCCAGCAGTGAGGGGAGAGATTACAATGAGCAGTTCTTC

d_call: TRBD1
j_call: TRBJ1-2
v_call: TRBV19
clone_size: -
cdr3_aa: CASSSDRGGFDYTF
cdr3_nt: TGTGCCAGTAGCTCGGACAGGGGCGGCTTTGACTACACCTTC

d_call: TRBD1
j_call: TRBJ1-4
v_call: TRBV7-2
clone_size: -
cdr3_aa: CASSSRQGLNEKLFF
cdr3_nt: TGTGCCAGCAGCTCCAGACAGGGTTTAAATGAAAAACTGTTTTTT

d_call: TRBD1
j_call: TRBJ2-7
v_call: TRBV27
clone_size: -
cdr3_aa: CASSLWNRGYEQYF
cdr3_nt: TGTGCCAGCAGTTTATGGAACAGGGGGTACGAGCAGTACTTC

d_call: -
j_call: TRBJ1-2
v_call: TRBV6-1
clone_size: few
cdr3_aa: CASSNTAHGYTF
cdr3_nt: TGTGCCAGCAGTAACACAGCCCATGGCTACACCTTC

d_call: TRBD1
j_call: TRBJ2-3
v_call: TRBV10-1
clone_size: -
cdr3_aa: CASTPTGADTQYF
cdr3_nt: TGCGCCAGCACCCCGACAGGGGCAGATACGCAGTATTTT

d_call: TRBD1
j_call: TRBJ2-2
v_call: TRBV14
clone_size: once
cdr3_aa: CASSPRTGVTGELFF
cdr3_nt: TGTGCCAGCAGCCCGCGGACAGGGGTCACCGGGGAGCTGTTTTTT

d_call: TRBD1
j_call: TRBJ1-4
v_call: TRBV5-1
clone_size: few
cdr3_aa: CASSLVGTGLVDEKLFF
cdr3_nt: TGCGCCAGCAGCTTGGTAGGGACAGGGCTAGTTGATGAAAAACTGTTTTTT

d_call: TRBD2
j_call: TRBJ2-3
v_call: TRBV6-4
clone_size: few
cdr3_aa: CASSEWTSGGADTQYF
cdr3_nt: TGTGCCAGCAGTGAATGGACTAGCGGGGGAGCGGATACGCAGTATTTT

d_call: -
j_call: TRBJ2-5
v_call: TRBV5-4
clone_size: -
cdr3_aa: CASSFSTGLEETQYF
cdr3_nt: TGTGCCAGCAGCTTTTCCACGGGGTTGGAAGAGACCCAGTACTTC

d_call: -
j_call: TRBJ1-1
v_call: TRBV10-3
clone_size: -
cdr3_aa: CATWTLRNTEAFF
cdr3_nt: TGTGCCACCTGGACACTAAGGAACACTGAAGCTTTCTTT

d_call: TRBD1
j_call: TRBJ1-1
v_call: TRBV5-1
clone_size: -
cdr3_aa: CASSVPQGVNTEAFF
cdr3_nt: TGCGCCAGCAGCGTGCCACAGGGGGTGAACACTGAAGCTTTCTTT